This T cell receptor delta chain was sequenced during a study of gamma-delta T cells after stem cell transplantation (dated by TCRdb to about 2016). A word on this clone: Its antigen is still unknown. A much more abundant neighbour one base away suggests this may be a read error.

In the germline V gene, CDR1 corresponds to GEAIGNYY and CDR2 to EKD. The CDR3 numbers 14 residues from cysteine through phenylalanine. Only CDR3 DNA remains: 42 bases, in frame from the first base. V is clipped by 3 bases and J by 3 bases, and the sequence between their germline boundaries is 13 bases long. The library was made by RT-PCR. Sequenced using an Illumina MiSeq. TCRdb processed the public reads again with the CATT caller, after which rows with matching DNA were combined. The sample table holds some 2,300 delta-chain clones, of which about a fifth were seen once. The ten top clones hold roughly a quarter of the sample.

The TCR originated in a human donor. It is not recorded whose cells these are; they may come from a transplant donor. Sample: gamma-delta T cells. Here the chain combines TRDV2 and TRDJ1; the D gene is not confidently resolved. CDR3 protein: CACDPIGAADKLIF. The DNA sequence reads TGTGCCTGTGACCCGATAGGGGCTGCCGATAAACTCATCTTT.